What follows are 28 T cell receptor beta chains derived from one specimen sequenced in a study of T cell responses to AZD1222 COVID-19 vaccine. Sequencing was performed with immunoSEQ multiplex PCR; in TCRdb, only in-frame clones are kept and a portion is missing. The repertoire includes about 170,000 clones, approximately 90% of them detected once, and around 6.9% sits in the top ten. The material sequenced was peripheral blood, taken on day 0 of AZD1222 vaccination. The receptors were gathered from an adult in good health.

The CDR3, as DNA: TGCGCCAGCAGCCAAGTGTACAGGGACGATGGGTATGGCTACACCTTC. Its protein product is CASSQVYRDDGYGYTF. The chain has TRBV4-3 and TRBJ1-2, with D possibly being TRBD1 (6 bases). Deletions cut 1 base from V and 5 bases from J, with 17 bases between. Germline CDR1 LGHNA, CDR2 YSLEER. CDR3 length: 16 amino acids.

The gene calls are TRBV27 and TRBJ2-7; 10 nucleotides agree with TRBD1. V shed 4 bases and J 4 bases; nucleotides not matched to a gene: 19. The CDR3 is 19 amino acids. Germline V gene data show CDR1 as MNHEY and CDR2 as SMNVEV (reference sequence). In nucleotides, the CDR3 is TGTGCCAGCAGTTCTCCCGGGGAGAGACACCGGGACAGGGGATACGAGCAGTACTTC. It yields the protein CASSSPGERHRDRGYEQYF.

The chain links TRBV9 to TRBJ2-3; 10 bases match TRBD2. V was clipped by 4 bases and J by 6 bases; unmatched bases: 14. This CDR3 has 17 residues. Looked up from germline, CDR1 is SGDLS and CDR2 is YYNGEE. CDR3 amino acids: CASSPLRSGGDRDTQYF. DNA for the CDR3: TGTGCCAGCAGCCCCCTGCGGAGCGGGGGGGACCGGGATACGCAGTATTTT.

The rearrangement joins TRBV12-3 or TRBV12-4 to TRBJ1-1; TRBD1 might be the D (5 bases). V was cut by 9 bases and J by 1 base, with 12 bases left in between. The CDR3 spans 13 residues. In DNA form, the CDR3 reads TGTGCCAGTGGGGGGGTTCCGAACACTGAAGCTTTCTTT. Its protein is CASGGVPNTEAFF.

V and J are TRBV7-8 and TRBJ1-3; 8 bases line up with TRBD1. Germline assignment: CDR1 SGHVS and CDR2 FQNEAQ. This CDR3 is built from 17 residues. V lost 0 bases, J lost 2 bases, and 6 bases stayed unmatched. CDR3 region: CASSLARTGTAGNTIYF. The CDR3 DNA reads TGTGCCAGCAGCTTAGCTCGGACAGGGACAGCTGGAAACACCATATATTTT. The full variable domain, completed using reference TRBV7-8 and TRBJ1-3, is GAGVSQSPRYKVAKRGQDVALRCDPISGHVSLFWYQQALGQGPEFLTYFQNEAQLDKSGLPSDRFFAERPEGSVSTLKIQRTQQEDSAVYLCASSLARTGTAGNTIYFGEGSWLTVV.

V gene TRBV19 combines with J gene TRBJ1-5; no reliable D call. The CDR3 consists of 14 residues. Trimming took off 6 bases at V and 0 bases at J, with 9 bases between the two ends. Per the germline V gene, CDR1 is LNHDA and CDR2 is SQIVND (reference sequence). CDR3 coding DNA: TGTGCCAGTAGGAGAGAGTATAGCAATCAGCCCCAGCATTTT. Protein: CASRREYSNQPQHF.

The CDR3 protein is CASDSGKVYNEQFF. Written as DNA, the CDR3 is TGTGCCTCTGATAGCGGGAAAGTATACAATGAGCAGTTCTTC. The chain uses TRBV19 and TRBJ2-1; 8 bases match TRBD2. Germline V gene lookup returns CDR1 LNHDA and CDR2 SQIVND (reference sequence). This CDR3 is 14 amino acids long. After removal of 11 bases from V and 4 bases from J, the junction contained 10 bases not matched to a gene.

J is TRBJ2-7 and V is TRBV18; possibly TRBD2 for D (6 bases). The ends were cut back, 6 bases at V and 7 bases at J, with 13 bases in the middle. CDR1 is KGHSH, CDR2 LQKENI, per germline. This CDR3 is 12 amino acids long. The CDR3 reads CASSSGTLEQYV. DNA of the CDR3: TGTGCCAGCTCTTCCGGGACTCTTGAGCAGTACGTC.

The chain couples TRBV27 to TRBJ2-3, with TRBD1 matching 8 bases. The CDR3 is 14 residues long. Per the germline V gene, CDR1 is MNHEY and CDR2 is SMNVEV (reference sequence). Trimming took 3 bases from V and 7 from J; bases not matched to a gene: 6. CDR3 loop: CASSFGQGAHTQYF. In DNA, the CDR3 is TGTGCCAGCAGTTTCGGGCAGGGGGCGCATACGCAGTATTTT.

The DNA for the CDR3 is TGTGCCAGCAGCTACGGCTTCGGTGAAAAACTGTTTTTT. Translating it yields CASSYGFGEKLFF. The rearrangement links TRBV11-2 to TRBJ1-4; D gene unclear. Trimming cost V 4 bases and J 7 bases, with 10 bases left between them. Germline CDR1 SGHAT, CDR2 FQNNGV. The CDR3 length is 13 residues.

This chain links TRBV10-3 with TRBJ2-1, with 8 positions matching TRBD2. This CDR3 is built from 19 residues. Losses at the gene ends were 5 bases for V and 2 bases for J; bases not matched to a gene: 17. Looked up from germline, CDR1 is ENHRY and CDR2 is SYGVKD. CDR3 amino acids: CAISPIVRRAGETYNEQFF. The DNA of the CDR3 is TGTGCCATCAGTCCAATCGTTAGAAGAGCGGGGGAAACCTACAATGAGCAGTTCTTC.

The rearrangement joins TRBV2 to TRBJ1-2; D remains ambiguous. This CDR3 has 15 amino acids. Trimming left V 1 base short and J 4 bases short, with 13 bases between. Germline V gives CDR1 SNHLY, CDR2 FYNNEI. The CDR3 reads CASSEEPSLSYGYTF. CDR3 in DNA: TGTGCCAGCAGTGAAGAACCGTCACTGAGCTATGGCTACACCTTC.

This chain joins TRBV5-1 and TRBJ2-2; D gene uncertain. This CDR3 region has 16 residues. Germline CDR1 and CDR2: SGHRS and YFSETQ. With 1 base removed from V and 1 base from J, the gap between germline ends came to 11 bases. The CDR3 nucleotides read TGCGCCAGCAGCTTGAAACCACTTGTGAACACCGGGGAGCTGTTTTTT. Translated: CASSLKPLVNTGELFF.

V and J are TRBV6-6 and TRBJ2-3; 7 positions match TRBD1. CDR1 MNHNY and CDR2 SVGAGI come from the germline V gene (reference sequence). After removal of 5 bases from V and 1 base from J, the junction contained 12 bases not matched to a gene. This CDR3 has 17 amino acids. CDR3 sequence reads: CASSPRPTGSGTDTQYF. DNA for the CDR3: TGTGCCAGCAGTCCAAGACCGACAGGGTCTGGCACAGATACGCAGTATTTT.

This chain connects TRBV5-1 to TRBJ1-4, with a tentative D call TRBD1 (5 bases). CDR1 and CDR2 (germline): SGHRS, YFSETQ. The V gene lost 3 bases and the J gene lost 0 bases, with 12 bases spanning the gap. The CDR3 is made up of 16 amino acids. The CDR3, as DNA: TGCGCCAGCAGCTCAGGACAACCCTCAACTAATGAAAAACTGTTTTTT. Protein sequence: CASSSGQPSTNEKLFF.

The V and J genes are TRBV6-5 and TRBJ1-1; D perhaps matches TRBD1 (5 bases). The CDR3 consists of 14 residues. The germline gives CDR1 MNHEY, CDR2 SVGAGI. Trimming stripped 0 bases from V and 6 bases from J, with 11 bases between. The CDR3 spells CASSYSSTGPEAFF. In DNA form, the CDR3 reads TGTGCCAGCAGTTACTCGAGTACGGGACCTGAAGCTTTCTTT.

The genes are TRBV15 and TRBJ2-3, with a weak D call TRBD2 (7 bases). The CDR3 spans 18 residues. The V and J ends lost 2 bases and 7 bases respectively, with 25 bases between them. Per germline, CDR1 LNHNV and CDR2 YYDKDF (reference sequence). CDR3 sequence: CATSRHLGGGEEAHTQYF. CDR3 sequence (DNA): TGTGCCACCAGCAGACATCTAGGAGGGGGGGAGGAAGCGCATACGCAGTATTTT.

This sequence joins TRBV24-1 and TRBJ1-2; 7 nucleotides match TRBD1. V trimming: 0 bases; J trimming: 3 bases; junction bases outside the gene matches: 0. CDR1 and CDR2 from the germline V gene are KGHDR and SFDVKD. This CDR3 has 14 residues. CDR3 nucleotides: TGTGCCACCAGTGATTTGGGACAGGACTATGGCTACACCTTC. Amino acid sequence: CATSDLGQDYGYTF.

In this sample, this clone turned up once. DNA of the CDR3: TGTGCCAGTACCCACAGGGAGTGGGGCTACACCTTC. Its translation is CASTHREWGYTF. V gene TRBV19 combines with J gene TRBJ1-2; TRBD1 might be the D (6 bases). This CDR3 is 12 amino acids long. The germline V gene encodes CDR1 LNHDA and CDR2 SQIVND (reference sequence). V was pared by 7 bases and J by 8 bases, with 14 bases between.

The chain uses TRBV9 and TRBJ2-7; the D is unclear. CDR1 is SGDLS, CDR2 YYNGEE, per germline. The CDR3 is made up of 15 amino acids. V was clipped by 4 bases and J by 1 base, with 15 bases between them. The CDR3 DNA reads TGTGCCAGCAGCCCACGGCCGACCTTATCCTACGAGCAGTACTTC. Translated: CASSPRPTLSYEQYF.

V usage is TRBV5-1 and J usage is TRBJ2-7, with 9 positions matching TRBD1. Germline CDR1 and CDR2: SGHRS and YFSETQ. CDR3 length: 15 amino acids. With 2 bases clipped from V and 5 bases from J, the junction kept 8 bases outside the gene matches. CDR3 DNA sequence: TGCGCCAGCAGCTTAGGGACAGGGTTGGATAACGAGCAGTACGTC. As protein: CASSLGTGLDNEQYV.

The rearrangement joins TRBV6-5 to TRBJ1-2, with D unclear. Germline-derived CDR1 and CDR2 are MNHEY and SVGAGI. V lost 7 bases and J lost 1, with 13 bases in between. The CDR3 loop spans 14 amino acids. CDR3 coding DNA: TGTGCCAGCAAAAAGAGGGAGGTTAACTATGGCTACACCTTC. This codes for CASKKREVNYGYTF.

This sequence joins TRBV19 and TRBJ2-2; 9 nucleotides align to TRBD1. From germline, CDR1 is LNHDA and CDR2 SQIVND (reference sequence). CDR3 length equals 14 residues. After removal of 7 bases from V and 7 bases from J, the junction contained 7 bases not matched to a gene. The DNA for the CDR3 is TGTGCCAGTATGATACAGGGGGCGATCGGGGAGCTGTTTTTT. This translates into CASMIQGAIGELFF.

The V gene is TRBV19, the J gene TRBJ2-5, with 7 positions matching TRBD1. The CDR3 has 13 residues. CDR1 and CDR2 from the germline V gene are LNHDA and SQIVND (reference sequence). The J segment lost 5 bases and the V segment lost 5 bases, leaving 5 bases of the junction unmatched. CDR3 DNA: TGTGCCAGTAGTGGGACAGTACGGGAGACCCAGTACTTC. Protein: CASSGTVRETQYF.

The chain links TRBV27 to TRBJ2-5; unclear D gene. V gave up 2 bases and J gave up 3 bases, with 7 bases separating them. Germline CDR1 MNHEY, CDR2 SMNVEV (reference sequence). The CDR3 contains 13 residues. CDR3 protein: CASSLGNEETQYF. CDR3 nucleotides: TGTGCCAGCAGTTTAGGCAATGAAGAGACCCAGTACTTC.

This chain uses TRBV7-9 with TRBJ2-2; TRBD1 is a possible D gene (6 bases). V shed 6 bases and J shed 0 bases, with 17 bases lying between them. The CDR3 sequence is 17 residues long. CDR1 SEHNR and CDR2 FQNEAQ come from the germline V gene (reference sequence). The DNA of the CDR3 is TGTGCCAGCAGTTTCCCAACCGGACAGACGAACACCGGGGAGCTGTTTTTT. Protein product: CASSFPTGQTNTGELFF. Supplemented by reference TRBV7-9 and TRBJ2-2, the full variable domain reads DTGVSQNPRHKITKRGQNVTFRCDPISEHNRLYWYRQTLGQGPEFLTYFQNEAQLEKSRLLSDRFSAERPKGSFSTLEIQRTEQGDSAMYLCASSFPTGQTNTGELFFGEGSRLTVL.

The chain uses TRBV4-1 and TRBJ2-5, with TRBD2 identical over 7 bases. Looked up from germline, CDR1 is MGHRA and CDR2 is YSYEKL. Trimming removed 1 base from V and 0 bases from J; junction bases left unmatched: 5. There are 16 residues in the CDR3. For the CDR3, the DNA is TGCGCCAGCAGCCAAGGGCTAGCGGTGAACCAAGAGACCCAGTACTTC. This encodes CASSQGLAVNQETQYF.

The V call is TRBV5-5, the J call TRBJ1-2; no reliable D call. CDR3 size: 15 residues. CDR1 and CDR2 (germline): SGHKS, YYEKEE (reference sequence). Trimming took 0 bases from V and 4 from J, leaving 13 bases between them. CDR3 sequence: CASSLDPSRGYGYTF. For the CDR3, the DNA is TGTGCCAGCAGCTTGGACCCCTCGCGGGGCTATGGCTACACCTTC.